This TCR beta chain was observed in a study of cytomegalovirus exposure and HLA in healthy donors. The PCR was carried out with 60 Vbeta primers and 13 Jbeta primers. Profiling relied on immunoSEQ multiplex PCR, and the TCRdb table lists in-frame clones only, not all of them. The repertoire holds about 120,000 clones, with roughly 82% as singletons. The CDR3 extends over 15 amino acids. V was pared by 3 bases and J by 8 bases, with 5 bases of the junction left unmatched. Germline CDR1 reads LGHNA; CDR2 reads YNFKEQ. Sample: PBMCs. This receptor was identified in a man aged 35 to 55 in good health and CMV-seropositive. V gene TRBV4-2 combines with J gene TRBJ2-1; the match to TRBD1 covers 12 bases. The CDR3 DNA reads TGTGCCAGCAGCCAGGGGGACAGGGGGCGTGATGAGCAGTTCTTC. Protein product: CASSQGDRGRDEQFF.